The 19 T cell receptor beta chains below all came from one sample that was sequenced in a study of breast tumors, draining lymph nodes, adjacent tissues. The lymph nodes were axillary draining lymph nodes from breast cancer patients. MiXCR, run by TCRdb on the multiplex PCR reads, gives a single entry per CDR3 protein. The data contain roughly 80,000 distinct CDR3 sequences, approximately 19% of them singletons. The specimen was axillary lymph node tissue. All receptors come from a female donor with breast cancer. Some clones in this sample may be carry-over from other donors' samples.

This clonotype came up many times. The chain has TRBV7-8 and TRBJ1-5, with 9 bases fitting TRBD1. Looked up from germline, CDR1 is SGHVS and CDR2 is FQNEAQ. The CDR3 runs to 16 residues. Unmatched junction bases numbered 9, after V lost 5 bases and J lost 4 bases. The CDR3 protein is CASSNTQGARNQPQHF. The CDR3 nucleotides read TGTGCCAGCAGCAACACACAGGGGGCGCGGAATCAGCCCCAGCATTTT.

This clonotype was counted ten times or more. The V and J genes are TRBV20-1 and TRBJ2-1; D call uncertain. Germline V gene lookup returns CDR1 DFQATT and CDR2 SNEGSKA (reference sequence). The CDR3 spans 13 residues. Trimming pared 3 bases from V and 7 bases from J, leaving 13 bases between. The CDR3: CSASPGGGNEQFF. CDR3 nucleotide sequence: TGCAGTGCTAGCCCGGGCGGTGGGAATGAGCAGTTCTTC.

This clonotype was observed at least ten times. The rearrangement joins TRBV20-1 to TRBJ2-7; D is possibly TRBD2 (5 bases). CDR1 and CDR2 (germline): DFQATT, SNEGSKA (reference sequence). The CDR3 length is 11 residues. Trimming stripped 6 bases from V and 7 bases from J, with 13 bases between. The CDR3 is CSALGMGEQYF. CDR3 DNA sequence: TGCAGTGCACTAGGGATGGGGGAGCAGTACTTC.

In this sample, this clonotype turned up many times. The chain has TRBV4-1 and TRBJ2-1, with unresolved D. The ends were cut back, 4 bases at V and 8 bases at J, with 12 bases in the middle. Germline assignment: CDR1 MGHRA and CDR2 YSYEKL. The CDR3 covers 13 residues. CDR3 in DNA: TGCGCCAGCAGCCCGTGGCCCGGCGATGAGCAGTTCTTC. This sequence encodes CASSPWPGDEQFF.

This clonotype was picked up many times. The chain couples TRBV3-1 to TRBJ2-7; D is possibly TRBD1 (5 bases). The CDR3 has 14 amino acids. The germline V gene has CDR1 LGHDT and CDR2 YNNKEL (reference sequence). Trimming took 5 bases from V and 6 from J, leaving 17 bases between them. CDR3 in amino acids: CASSFFYRPLEQYF. The CDR3 nucleotides are TGTGCCAGCAGCTTTTTTTACAGGCCCCTCGAGCAGTACTTC.

This clonotype was counted ten times or more. V and J are TRBV11-3 and TRBJ2-7; D is ambiguous. V lost 3 bases, J lost 3 bases, and 9 bases lay in between. Per germline, CDR1 SGHNT and CDR2 YENEEA. The CDR3 spans 13 residues. The CDR3 reads CASSLNNLYEQYF. CDR3 nucleotides: TGTGCCAGCAGCTTGAATAATCTCTACGAGCAGTACTTC.

Ten or more counts support this clonotype. The chain has TRBV5-8 and TRBJ2-2; D unresolved. Trimming took 4 bases from V and 6 from J, leaving 13 bases between them. The CDR3 has 14 amino acids. CDR1 and CDR2 (germline): SGHTS, YDEGEE. The CDR3 loop reads CASSRDWVSGELFF. In DNA, the CDR3 is TGTGCCAGCAGCCGAGACTGGGTTTCCGGGGAGCTGTTTTTT.

On this clonotype: A much larger clone sits a single nucleotide away, making a read error possible. The V call is TRBV13, the J call TRBJ2-7, with 7 bases matching TRBD2. The CDR3 extends over 17 amino acids. Unmatched junction bases numbered 10, after V lost 0 bases and J lost 2 bases. Germline V gene data show CDR1 as PRHDT and CDR2 as FYEKMQ (reference sequence). DNA for the CDR3: TGTGCCAGCAGCTTAGGGGGAGGGTTTGAATTCACCTACGAGCAGTACTTC. Translated, it gives CASSLGGGFEFTYEQYF.

This clonotype was counted a few times. The chain employs TRBV24-1 and TRBJ1-3; 9 positions agree with TRBD1. V was clipped by 3 bases and J by 0 bases; unmatched bases: 2. The CDR3 sequence is 16 residues long. Germline CDR1 and CDR2: KGHDR and SFDVKD. In nucleotides, the CDR3 is TGTGCCACCAGTGATGGGACAGGGAGCTCTGGAAACACCATATATTTT. Translation: CATSDGTGSSGNTIYF.

By sample share, this clonotype is medium-sized (0.01 to 0.1%). The V and J genes are TRBV29-1 and TRBJ1-2, with TRBD1 identical over 7 bases. Germline V gene data show CDR1 as SQVTM and CDR2 as ANQGSEA. This CDR3 has 11 amino acids. Trimming took 6 bases from V and 4 from J; bases not matched to a gene: 2. The CDR3 here is CSVRDSYGYTF. As DNA, the CDR3 is TGCAGCGTCCGGGACAGCTATGGCTACACCTTC.

This clonotype was picked up many times. This rearrangement joins TRBV5-1 to TRBJ1-2; no clear D gene. Germline values: CDR1 SGHRS, CDR2 YFSETQ. V was cut by 4 bases and J by 3 bases, with 10 bases left in between. The CDR3 covers 13 residues. CDR3 sequence reads: CASSPKGDYGYTF. In DNA, the CDR3 is TGCGCCAGCAGCCCCAAGGGCGACTATGGCTACACCTTC.

On this clonotype: This may come from a read error, since a much larger clone is one base off. The genes are TRBV6-2 or TRBV6-3 and TRBJ2-5; the D call may be TRBD1 or TRBD2 (5 bases each). The CDR3 has 15 amino acids. Germline V lookup: CDR1 MNHEY, CDR2 SVGEGT. The CDR3 reads CASSYAGALQETRYF. CDR3 coding DNA: TGTGCCAGCAGTTACGCCGGGGCACTCCAAGAGACCCGGTACTTC.

As to this clonotype: Since a much larger clone is just one base distant, this may be a read error. This chain links TRBV6-2 or TRBV6-3 with TRBJ1-2; D uncertain. Germline-derived CDR1 and CDR2 are MNHEY and SVGEGT. CDR3 length: 13 residues. The CDR3 coding sequence is TGTTCCAGCAGTTACGAAGGCACCTGGTTTTACACCTTC. Its protein is CSSSYEGTWFYTF.

This clonotype came up many times. The chain uses TRBV12-3 or TRBV12-4 and TRBJ2-3, with D uncertain. V lost 8 bases to trimming and J lost 2 bases, with 14 bases between them. This CDR3 spans 14 amino acids. CDR3 residues: CASASTKATDTQYF. The CDR3 DNA sequence: TGTGCCAGCGCGAGCACTAAAGCCACAGATACGCAGTATTTT.

For this clonotype: A much larger clone lies a single base off, so this may be a read error. The chain recombines TRBV7-3 with TRBJ2-2, with D unresolved. Germline assignment: CDR1 SGHTA and CDR2 FQGTGA. The CDR3 has 14 residues. The V and J ends lost 8 bases and 1 base respectively, with 11 bases between them. CDR3 nucleotide sequence: TGTGCCAGCGGTCGCAACCAGAACACCGGGGAGCTGTTTTTT. It specifies CASGRNQNTGELFF.

At least ten counts were recorded for this clonotype. V is TRBV3-1 and J is TRBJ2-7, with TRBD2 matching 11 bases. The CDR3 spans 14 residues. Per germline, CDR1 LGHDT and CDR2 YNNKEL (reference sequence). With V trimmed by 1 base and J by 9 bases, 5 bases remained unmatched. CDR3 sequence (DNA): TGTGCCAGCAGCCAAGTCAATAGCGGGAGGGGGCAGTACTTC. Its translation: CASSQVNSGRGQYF.

Worth noting for this clonotype: It may be a read error: a sequence one base away is much more abundant. The rearrangement links TRBV5-4 to TRBJ2-5; D is tentatively TRBD1 or TRBD2 (5 bases each). The CDR3 is 13 amino acids. Germline V gives CDR1 SGHNT, CDR2 YYREEE (reference sequence). Trimming removed 2 bases from V and 7 bases from J, with 12 bases in between. The CDR3 coding sequence is TGTGCCAGCAGCTTATGGGGTGGGGGGACCCAGTACTTC. Translation: CASSLWGGGTQYF.

As to this clonotype: This may stem from a read error, because a much larger clone lies one nucleotide away. This chain links TRBV11-2 with TRBJ2-1, with a weak D call TRBD2 (5 bases). The CDR3 covers 16 residues. Germline-derived CDR1 and CDR2 are SGHAT and FQNNGV. CDR3 nucleotide sequence: TGTGCCAGCAGCTTAGGACCGGGCGGGCTCTACAATGAGCGGTTCTTC. Protein product: CASSLGPGGLYNERFF.

This clonotype was recorded at least ten times. The chain combines TRBV24-1 with TRBJ2-1, with 7 nucleotides matching TRBD2. Losses at the gene ends were 5 bases for V and 6 bases for J; bases not matched to a gene: 9. The CDR3 sequence is 15 residues long. Germline CDR1 is KGHDR and CDR2 is SFDVKD. The CDR3 nucleotides read TGTGCCACCAGTGCGGTGGGGCGCGGGGGCAATGAGCAGTTCTTC. Amino acids: CATSAVGRGGNEQFF.